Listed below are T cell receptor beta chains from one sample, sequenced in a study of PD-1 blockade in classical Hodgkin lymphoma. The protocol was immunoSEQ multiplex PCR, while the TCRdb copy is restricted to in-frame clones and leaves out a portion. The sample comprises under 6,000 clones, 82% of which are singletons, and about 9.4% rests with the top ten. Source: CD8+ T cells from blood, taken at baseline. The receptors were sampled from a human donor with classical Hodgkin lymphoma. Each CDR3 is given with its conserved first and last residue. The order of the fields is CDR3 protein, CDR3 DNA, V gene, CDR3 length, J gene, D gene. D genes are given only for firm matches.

CDR3: CASTPVGGGNTEAFF; DNA: TGTGCCAGTACACCCGTGGGAGGAGGGAACACTGAAGCTTTCTTT; V: TRBV18; length: 15; J: TRBJ1-1; D: -
CDR3: CASSSPPYREGGGEQYF; DNA: TGTGCCAGCAGTTCCCCCCCGTACAGGGAGGGAGGAGGCGAGCAGTACTTC; V: TRBV27; length: 17; J: TRBJ2-7; D: -
CDR3: CASSSYTRSSYNEQFF; DNA: TGTGCCAGCAGTTCCTATACAAGGAGCTCCTACAATGAGCAGTTCTTC; V: TRBV6-5; length: 16; J: TRBJ2-1; D: -
CDR3: CASEAGLNTEAFF; DNA: TGTGCCAGCGAGGCAGGGCTGAACACTGAAGCTTTCTTT; V: TRBV6-5; length: 13; J: TRBJ1-1; D: -
CDR3: CASSPPQGGYNTEAFF; DNA: TGTGCCAGCAGCCCCCCCCAAGGGGGCTACAACACTGAAGCTTTCTTT; V: TRBV14; length: 16; J: TRBJ1-1; D: TRBD1
CDR3: CAISPSGQLNTEAFF; DNA: TGTGCCATCTCTCCAAGTGGACAGTTGAACACTGAAGCTTTCTTT; V: TRBV10-3; length: 15; J: TRBJ1-1; D: -
CDR3: CASSQVTGNTGELFF; DNA: TGCGCCAGCAGCCAAGTAACCGGCAACACCGGGGAGCTGTTTTTT; V: TRBV4-1; length: 15; J: TRBJ2-2; D: -
CDR3: CASSVPGELFF; DNA: TGTGCCAGCAGCGTACCCGGGGAGCTGTTTTTT; V: TRBV9; length: 11; J: TRBJ2-2; D: -
CDR3: CASSSIRDRAYNEQFF; DNA: TGTGCCAGCAGTTCGATCCGGGACAGGGCCTACAATGAGCAGTTCTTC; V: TRBV28; length: 16; J: TRBJ2-1; D: TRBD1
CDR3: CASSLDLNYNEQFF; DNA: TGTGCCAGCAGCTTGGATCTCAATTACAATGAGCAGTTCTTC; V: TRBV5-8; length: 14; J: TRBJ2-1; D: -
CDR3: CASSLQGMISDIAEAFF; DNA: TGTGCCAGCAGCCTACAGGGGATGATATCCGATATCGCTGAAGCTTTCTTT; V: TRBV7-6; length: 17; J: TRBJ1-1; D: TRBD1
CDR3: CASSPTGNTEAFF; DNA: TGTGCCAGCAGCCCGACAGGGAACACTGAAGCTTTCTTT; V: TRBV6-9; length: 13; J: TRBJ1-1; D: -